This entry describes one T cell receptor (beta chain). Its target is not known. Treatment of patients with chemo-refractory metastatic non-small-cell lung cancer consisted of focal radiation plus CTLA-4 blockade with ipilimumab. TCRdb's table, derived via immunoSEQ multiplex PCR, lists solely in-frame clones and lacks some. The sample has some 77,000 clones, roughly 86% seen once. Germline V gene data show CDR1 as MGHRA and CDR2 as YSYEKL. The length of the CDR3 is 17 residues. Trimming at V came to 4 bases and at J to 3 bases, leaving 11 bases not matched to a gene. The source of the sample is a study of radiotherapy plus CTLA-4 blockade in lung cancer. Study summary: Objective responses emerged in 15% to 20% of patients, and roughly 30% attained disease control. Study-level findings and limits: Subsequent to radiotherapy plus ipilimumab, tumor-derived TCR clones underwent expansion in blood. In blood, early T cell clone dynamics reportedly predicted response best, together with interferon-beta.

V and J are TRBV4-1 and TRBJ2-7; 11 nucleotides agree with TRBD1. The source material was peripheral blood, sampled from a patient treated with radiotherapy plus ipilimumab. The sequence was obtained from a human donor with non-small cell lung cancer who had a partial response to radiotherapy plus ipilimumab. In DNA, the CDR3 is TGCGCCAGCAGCCGAGGACAGGGGGCCGTCATGCGCTACGAGCAGTACTTC. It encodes CASSRGQGAVMRYEQYF.